A selection of T cell receptor beta chains follows, all from one sample in a study of memory CD4+ T cells and cytomegalovirus serostatus. The repertoire was sequenced with immunoSEQ multiplex PCR; TCRdb's copy has only in-frame clones and lacks some. The data contain about 59,000 clones, around 80% of them singletons. Sequences were obtained from memory CD4+ T cells from blood. Receptors were obtained from an adult in good health and CMV-seronegative. The CDR3 runs from the conserved cysteine through the conserved F or W. The D gene is left open where the match is weak. Only some rows state a clone size, as once, few, many or a class for expanded clones.

abundance	d_gene	j_gene	v_gene	CDR3nt	CDR3aa
once	.	TRBJ2-3	TRBV27	TGTGCCAGCAGTTTAGGGACCGGGCAGTATTTT	CASSLGTGQYF
.	.	TRBJ2-4	TRBV6-6	TGTGCCAGCAGTTACTCCGGGGGCTCGGCCAAAAACATTCAGTACTTC	CASSYSGGSAKNIQYF
.	TRBD1	TRBJ2-2	TRBV6-5	TGTGCCAGCAGTTCTGACAGGGACACCGGGGAGCTGTTTTTT	CASSSDRDTGELFF
once	.	TRBJ1-1	TRBV2	TGTGCCAGCAGCGATAACTTGAAGGTGAACACTGAAGCTTTCTTT	CASSDNLKVNTEAFF
.	.	TRBJ1-1	TRBV6-5	TGTGCCAGCAGCCCGAGCAGTTTAGGGAACACTGAAGCTTTCTTT	CASSPSSLGNTEAFF
.	.	TRBJ1-6	TRBV2	TGTGCCAGCAGCCAGGGTAGCGTAATGAATTCACCCCTCCACTTT	CASSQGSVMNSPLHF
.	TRBD2	TRBJ2-1	TRBV18	TGTGCCAGCTCACCGCCCGTGGGAGCGGGAGAGGGGAATGAGCAGTTCTTC	CASSPPVGAGEGNEQFF
.	TRBD2	TRBJ2-1	TRBV5-8	TGTGCCAGCAGCTTGGTGTCGGTGGCTAGCGGGAGCCATGAGCAGTTCTTC	CASSLVSVASGSHEQFF
.	TRBD1	TRBJ2-7	TRBV18	TGTGCCAGCTCATCGCGACAGGGGGCTACCACCGAGCAGTACTTC	CASSSRQGATTEQYF
.	TRBD1	TRBJ1-3	TRBV5-6	TGTGCCAGCAGCTTGGAAGGGGGCCACACCATATATTTT	CASSLEGGHTIYF
.	TRBD2	TRBJ2-5	TRBV7-2	TGTGCCAGCAGCTTACCTAGCGGGGTCAAAGAGACCCAGTACTTC	CASSLPSGVKETQYF
.	TRBD1	TRBJ1-5	TRBV10-2	TGCGCCAGCAGAGGACAGGGATATAATCAGCCCCAGCATTTT	CASRGQGYNQPQHF
.	.	TRBJ1-3	TRBV30	TGTGCCTGGAGTCTGACCGGCTCTGGAAACACCATATATTTT	CAWSLTGSGNTIYF
.	.	TRBJ1-1	TRBV30	TGTGCCTGCGACACGACACCGAACACTGAAGCTTTCTTT	CACDTTPNTEAFF
.	TRBD1	TRBJ1-1	TRBV18	TGTGCCAGCTCACCCGGACAGGGCATGAACACTGAAGCTTTCTTT	CASSPGQGMNTEAFF
.	.	TRBJ2-1	TRBV18	TGTGCCAGCTCACCGCGGGACAGCTACAATGAGCAGTTCTTC	CASSPRDSYNEQFF
.	TRBD2	TRBJ2-7	TRBV9	TGTGCCAGCAGCGTAGAGATCACTAGCGGAATCTACGAGCAGTACTTC	CASSVEITSGIYEQYF
.	.	TRBJ1-4	TRBV28	TGTGCCAGCAGACCCGAACAGTACAATAATGAAAAACTGTTTTTT	CASRPEQYNNEKLFF
.	TRBD1	TRBJ2-7	TRBV7-2	TGTGCCAGCAGCTCCAGGGGGCCGACCGATGAGCAGTACTTC	CASSSRGPTDEQYF
.	TRBD2	TRBJ2-3	TRBV4-1	TGCGCCAGCAGCCCGTTCGGAACTAGCGGTAGCACAGATACGCAGTATTTT	CASSPFGTSGSTDTQYF
.	TRBD2	TRBJ2-7	TRBV7-9	TGTGCCAGCAGCTTGGGACTACCTCCCTCCTACGAGCAGTACTTC	CASSLGLPPSYEQYF
.	.	TRBJ1-4	TRBV2	TGTGCCAGCATTCAGACAGCAACTAATGAAAAACTGTTTTTT	CASIQTATNEKLFF
.	.	TRBJ2-7	TRBV7-3	TGTGCCAGCAGCTTACTGTTGGTGGCGGGGCGCTACGAGCAGTACTTC	CASSLLLVAGRYEQYF
few	TRBD2	TRBJ2-2	TRBV29-1	TGCAGCGTCGCCGGGACTAGTCTTAACACCGGGGAGCTGTTTTTT	CSVAGTSLNTGELFF
.	TRBD1	TRBJ1-2	TRBV7-3	TGTGCCAGCAGCGAGAATGGACAGGATCTCTATGGCTACACCTTC	CASSENGQDLYGYTF
.	TRBD1	TRBJ1-2	TRBV29-1	TGCAGCGCCGTGGGACGTGGCGGGGACAGGTTGGTGTACACCTTC	CSAVGRGGDRLVYTF
.	TRBD2	TRBJ2-7	TRBV6-6	TGTGCCAGCAGTCCCGGACTAGCGCCCTCCTACGAGCAGTACTTC	CASSPGLAPSYEQYF
.	.	TRBJ2-1	TRBV7-7	TGTGCTAGCAGCACCGCCGAGGGTATTGAGCAGTTCTTC	CASSTAEGIEQFF
.	.	TRBJ2-4	TRBV29-1	TGCAGCGTTAATGGGGTAAAGCCTAAGCAAAACATTCAGTACTTC	CSVNGVKPKQNIQYF
.	.	TRBJ2-7	TRBV2	TGTGCCAGCACGTTGACGGTCGAGCAGTACTTC	CASTLTVEQYF
.	TRBD2	TRBJ2-7	TRBV5-1	TGCGCCAGCAGCCCAGGACTAGCGGGAGGCTACGAGCAGTACTTC	CASSPGLAGGYEQYF
.	.	TRBJ2-7	TRBV13	TGTGCCAGCAGCTTTAGACAGACTCGGGGCAGGGCTGGGAAATACGAGCAGTACTTC	CASSFRQTRGRAGKYEQYF
.	.	TRBJ2-2	TRBV2	TGTGCCAGCAGTGATACCGTCCTAGCAACCGGGGAGCTGTTTTTT	CASSDTVLATGELFF
.	.	TRBJ1-6	TRBV4-2	TGTGCCAGCAGCACACACAACGGTATAGACAATTCACCCCTCCACTTT	CASSTHNGIDNSPLHF
once	TRBD2	TRBJ2-3	TRBV7-6	TGTGCCAGCAGCCAAGGACAACTAGCGGGAGTGCAAGATACGCAGTATTTT	CASSQGQLAGVQDTQYF
once	.	TRBJ1-3	TRBV19	TGTGCCAGTAGGACCTGGGGGACGTTAGTCTCTGGAAACACCATATATTTT	CASRTWGTLVSGNTIYF
.	.	TRBJ2-6	TRBV6-1	TGTGCCAGCAGTGGTGCTACAAGGGCTACTGGGGCCAACGTCCTGACTTTC	CASSGATRATGANVLTF
.	.	TRBJ1-2	TRBV5-6	TGTGCCAGCAGCCCCAATCCGGTCGCTGTTACTAACTATGGCTACACCTTC	CASSPNPVAVTNYGYTF
once	TRBD2	TRBJ2-5	TRBV5-4	TGTGCCAGCAGCCAGTCAACCAGCGGGAGAGGAGAGACCCAGTACTTC	CASSQSTSGRGETQYF
.	.	TRBJ2-7	TRBV14	TGTGCCAGCAGCCACGGCCCCCGGAGTCTCAACTACGAGCAGTACTTC	CASSHGPRSLNYEQYF
.	.	TRBJ1-5	TRBV2	TGTGCCAGCTCGAGTGTGAGCAATCAGCCCCAGCATTTT	CASSSVSNQPQHF
.	TRBD1	TRBJ2-1	TRBV10-3	TGTGCCATCTGGGACAGGTCAGATAATGAGCAGTTCTTC	CAIWDRSDNEQFF
.	.	TRBJ2-7	TRBV28	TGTGCCAGCAGTTTATACAAGTTCTACGAGCAGTACTTC	CASSLYKFYEQYF
.	.	TRBJ2-1	TRBV5-8	TGTGCCAGCAGGGACGACGTCAGCTCCTACAATGAGCAGTTCTTC	CASRDDVSSYNEQFF
.	.	TRBJ1-2	TRBV7-3	TGTGCCAGCAGCTTGAACTATGGCTACACCTTC	CASSLNYGYTF
.	TRBD1	TRBJ2-3	TRBV18	TGTGCCAGCTCACCCGACAGGGCGGCTAGCACAGATACGCAGTATTTT	CASSPDRAASTDTQYF
.	.	TRBJ1-2	TRBV15	TGTGCCACCAGCAGAGATAAGGCCGGCCAGCCCACTAACTATGGCTACACCTTC	CATSRDKAGQPTNYGYTF
medium-sized	TRBD1	TRBJ1-5	TRBV6-5	TGTGCCAGCAGAAGACAGGGGGGTAGCAATCAGCCCCAGCATTTT	CASRRQGGSNQPQHF
.	.	TRBJ1-1	TRBV18	TGTGCCAGCTCCCCGAGGGGTCTCGACGCTTTCTTT	CASSPRGLDAFF
.	.	TRBJ1-2	TRBV6-5	TGTGCCAGCAGCAAGGGTACCCATAACTATGGCTACACCTTC	CASSKGTHNYGYTF
.	TRBD1	TRBJ1-5	TRBV2	TGTGCCAGCAGTGAAACCGCAGGGACAGGGCGCAGCAATCAGCCCCAGCATTTT	CASSETAGTGRSNQPQHF
.	.	TRBJ1-3	TRBV11-3	TGTGCCAGCAGCCGAACCCGGACAGCTGGAAACACCATATATTTT	CASSRTRTAGNTIYF